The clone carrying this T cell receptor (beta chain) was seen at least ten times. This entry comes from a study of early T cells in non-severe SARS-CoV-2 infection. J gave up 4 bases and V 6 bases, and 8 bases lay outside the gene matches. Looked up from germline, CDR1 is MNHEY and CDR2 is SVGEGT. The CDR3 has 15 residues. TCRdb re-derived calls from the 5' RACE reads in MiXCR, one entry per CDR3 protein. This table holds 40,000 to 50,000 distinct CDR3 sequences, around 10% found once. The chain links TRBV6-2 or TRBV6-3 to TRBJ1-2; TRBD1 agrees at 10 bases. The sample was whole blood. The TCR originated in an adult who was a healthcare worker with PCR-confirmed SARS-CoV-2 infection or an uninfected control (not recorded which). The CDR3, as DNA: TGTGCCAGCAGCTCCGGGACAGGGGACGGCTATGGCTACACCTTC. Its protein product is CASSSGTGDGYGYTF.